This T cell receptor beta chain was captured in a study of early T cells in non-severe SARS-CoV-2 infection. A single record per CDR3 protein comes from TCRdb applying MiXCR to the 5' RACE reads. The sample lists more than 20,000 distinct CDR3 sequences, approximately 4.8% occurring once. This clonotype was counted at least ten times. The sequencing input was whole blood. The clonotype originates from an adult who was a healthcare worker with PCR-confirmed SARS-CoV-2 infection or an uninfected control (not recorded which).

CDR3 loop: CASSPPRRHEQYF. CDR3 nucleotide sequence: TGTGCCAGCAGTCCCCCTAGAAGACACGAGCAGTACTTC. The rearrangement joins TRBV21-1 to TRBJ2-7; TRBD1 is taken as the D call from the table, unchecked against the DNA. TRBV21-1 is a pseudogene segment. This CDR3 spans 13 amino acids.